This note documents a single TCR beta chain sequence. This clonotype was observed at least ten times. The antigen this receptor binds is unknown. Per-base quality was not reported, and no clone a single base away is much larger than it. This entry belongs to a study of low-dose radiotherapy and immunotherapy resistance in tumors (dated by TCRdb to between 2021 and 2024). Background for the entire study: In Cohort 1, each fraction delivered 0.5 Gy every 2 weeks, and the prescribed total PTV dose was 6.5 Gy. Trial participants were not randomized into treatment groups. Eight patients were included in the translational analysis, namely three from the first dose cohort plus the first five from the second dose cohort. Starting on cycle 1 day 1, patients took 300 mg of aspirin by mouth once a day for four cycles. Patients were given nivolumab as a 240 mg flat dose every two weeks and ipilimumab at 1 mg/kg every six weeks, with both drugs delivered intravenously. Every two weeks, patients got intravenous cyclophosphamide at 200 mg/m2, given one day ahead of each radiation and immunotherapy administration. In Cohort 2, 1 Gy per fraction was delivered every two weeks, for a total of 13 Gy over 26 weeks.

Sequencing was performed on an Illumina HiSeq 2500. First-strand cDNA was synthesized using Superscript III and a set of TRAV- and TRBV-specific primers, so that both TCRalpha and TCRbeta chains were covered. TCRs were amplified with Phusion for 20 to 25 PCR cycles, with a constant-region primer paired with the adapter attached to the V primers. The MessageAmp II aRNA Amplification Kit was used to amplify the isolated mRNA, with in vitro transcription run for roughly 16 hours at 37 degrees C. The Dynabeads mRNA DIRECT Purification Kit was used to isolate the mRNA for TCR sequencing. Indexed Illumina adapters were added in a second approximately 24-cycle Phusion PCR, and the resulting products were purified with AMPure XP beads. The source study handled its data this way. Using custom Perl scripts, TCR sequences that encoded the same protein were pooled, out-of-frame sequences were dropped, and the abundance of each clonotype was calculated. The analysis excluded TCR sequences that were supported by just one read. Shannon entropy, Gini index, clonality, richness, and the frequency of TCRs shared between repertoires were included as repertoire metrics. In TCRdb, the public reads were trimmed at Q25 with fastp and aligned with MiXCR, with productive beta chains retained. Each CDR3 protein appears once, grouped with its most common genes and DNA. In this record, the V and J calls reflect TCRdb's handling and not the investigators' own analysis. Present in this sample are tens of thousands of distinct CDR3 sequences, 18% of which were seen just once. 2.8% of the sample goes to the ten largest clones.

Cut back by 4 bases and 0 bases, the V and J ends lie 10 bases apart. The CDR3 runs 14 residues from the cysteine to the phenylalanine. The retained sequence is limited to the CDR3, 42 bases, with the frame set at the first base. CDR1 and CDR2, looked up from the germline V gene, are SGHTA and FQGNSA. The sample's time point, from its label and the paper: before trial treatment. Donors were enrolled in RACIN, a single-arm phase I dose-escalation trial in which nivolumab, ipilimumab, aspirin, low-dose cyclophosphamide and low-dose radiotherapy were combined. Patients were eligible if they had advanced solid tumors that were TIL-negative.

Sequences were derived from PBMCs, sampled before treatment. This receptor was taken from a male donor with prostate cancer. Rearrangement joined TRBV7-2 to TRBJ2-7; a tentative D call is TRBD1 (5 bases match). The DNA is TGTGCCAGCAGCTCGACAGTGAGCTCCTACGAGCAGTACTTC. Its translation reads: CASSSTVSSYEQYF.